This T cell receptor beta chain stems from a study of blood T cell repertoires in COVID-19. Assay used: immunoSEQ multiplex PCR; TCRdb lists only in-frame clones, some missing. The sample yields about 190,000 clones, about nine tenths seen once. Sequenced input: peripheral blood. This receptor was obtained from a man aged 25 to 40 with acute or convalescent COVID-19.

The chain's CDR3 is CASSPRGDSYSNQPQHF. CDR3 DNA sequence: TGTGCCAGCAGCCCCAGAGGGGACAGTTATAGCAATCAGCCCCAGCATTTT. The rearrangement joins TRBV9 to TRBJ1-5; 7 bases map to TRBD1. Germline CDR1 reads SGDLS; CDR2 reads YYNGEE. This CDR3 is 17 amino acids long. Losses at the gene ends were 4 bases for V and 0 bases for J; bases not matched to a gene: 10.